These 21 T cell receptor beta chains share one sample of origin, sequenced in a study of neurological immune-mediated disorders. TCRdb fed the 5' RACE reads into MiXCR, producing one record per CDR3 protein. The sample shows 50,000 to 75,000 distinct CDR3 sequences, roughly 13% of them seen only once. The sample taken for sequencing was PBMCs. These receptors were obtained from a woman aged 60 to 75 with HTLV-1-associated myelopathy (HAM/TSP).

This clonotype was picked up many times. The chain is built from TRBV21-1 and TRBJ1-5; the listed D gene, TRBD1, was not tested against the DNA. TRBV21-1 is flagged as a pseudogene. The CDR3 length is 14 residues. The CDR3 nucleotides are TGTGCCAGCAGCAGGACAGGGTACAATCAGCCCCAGCATTTT. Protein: CASSRTGYNQPQHF.

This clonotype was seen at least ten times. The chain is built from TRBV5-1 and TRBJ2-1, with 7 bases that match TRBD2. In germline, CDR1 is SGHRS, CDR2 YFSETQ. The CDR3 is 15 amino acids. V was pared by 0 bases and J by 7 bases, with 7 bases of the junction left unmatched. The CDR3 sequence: CASSLAAGVANEQFF. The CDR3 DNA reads TGCGCCAGCAGCTTGGCCGCGGGAGTCGCAAATGAGCAGTTCTTC.

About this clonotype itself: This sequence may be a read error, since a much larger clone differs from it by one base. CDR3 sequence reads: CGALNSDRNNEQYF. For the CDR3, the DNA is TGCGGTGCTCTTAATTCGGACAGGAACAACGAGCAGTACTTC. The rearrangement uses TRBV20-1 and TRBJ2-7, with 7 bases that match TRBD1. The CDR3 covers 14 residues. The germline V gene has CDR1 DFQATT and CDR2 SNEGSKA (reference sequence).

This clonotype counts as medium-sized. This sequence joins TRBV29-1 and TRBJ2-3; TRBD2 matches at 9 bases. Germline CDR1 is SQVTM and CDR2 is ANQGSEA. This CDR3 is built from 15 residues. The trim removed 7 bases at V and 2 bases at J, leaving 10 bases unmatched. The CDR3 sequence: CSANPASGNTDTQYF. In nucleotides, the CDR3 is TGCAGCGCCAACCCCGCTAGCGGGAACACAGATACGCAGTATTTT.

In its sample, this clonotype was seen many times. The CDR3: CSVEWLAGLHEQFF. CDR3 DNA sequence: TGCAGCGTTGAATGGCTAGCGGGACTTCATGAGCAGTTCTTC. J is TRBJ2-1 and V is TRBV29-1; 9 nucleotides align to TRBD2. CDR1 and CDR2 (germline): SQVTM, ANQGSEA. The length of the CDR3 is 14 residues. V lost 2 bases to trimming and J lost 8 bases; unmatched junction nucleotides: 7.

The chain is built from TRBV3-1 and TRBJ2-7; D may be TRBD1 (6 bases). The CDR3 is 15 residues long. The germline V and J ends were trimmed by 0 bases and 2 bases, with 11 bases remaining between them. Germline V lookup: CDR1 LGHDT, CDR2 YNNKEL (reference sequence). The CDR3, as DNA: TGTGCCAGCAGCCAAGAAGGGGGAACACCCTACGAGCAGTACTTC. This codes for CASSQEGGTPYEQYF.

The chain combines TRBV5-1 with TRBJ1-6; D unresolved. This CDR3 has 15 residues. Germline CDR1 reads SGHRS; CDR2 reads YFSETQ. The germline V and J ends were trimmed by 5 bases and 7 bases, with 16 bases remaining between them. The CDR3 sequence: CASRGDASPNSPLHF. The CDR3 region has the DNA TGCGCCAGCAGGGGTGACGCAAGCCCCAATTCACCCCTCCACTTT.

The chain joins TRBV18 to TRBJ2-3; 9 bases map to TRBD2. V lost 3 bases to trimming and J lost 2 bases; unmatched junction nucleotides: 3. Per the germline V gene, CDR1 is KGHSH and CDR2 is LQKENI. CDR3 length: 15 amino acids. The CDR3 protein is CASSPREGPTDTQYF. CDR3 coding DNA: TGTGCCAGCTCACCGCGGGAGGGCCCCACAGATACGCAGTATTTT. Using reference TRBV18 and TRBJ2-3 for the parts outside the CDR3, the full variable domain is NAGVMQNPRHLVRRRGQEARLRCSPMKGHSHVYWYRQLPEEGLKFMVYLQKENIIDESGMPKERFSAEFPKEGPSILRIQQVVRGDSAAYFCASSPREGPTDTQYFGPGTRLTVL.

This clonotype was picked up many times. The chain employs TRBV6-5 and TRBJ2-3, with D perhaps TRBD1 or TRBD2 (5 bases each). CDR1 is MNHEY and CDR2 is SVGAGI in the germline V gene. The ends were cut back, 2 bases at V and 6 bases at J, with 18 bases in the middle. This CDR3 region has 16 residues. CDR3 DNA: TGTGCCAGCAGTTACGCAGGGAGTCTATCAGCGGATACGCAGTATTTT. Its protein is CASSYAGSLSADTQYF.

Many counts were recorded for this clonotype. CDR3: CSVEDPRDRQQETQYF. In nucleotides, the CDR3 is TGCAGCGTTGAAGATCCTAGGGACAGGCAACAAGAGACCCAGTACTTC. The chain combines TRBV29-1 with TRBJ2-5; 8 nucleotides align to TRBD1. CDR1 SQVTM and CDR2 ANQGSEA come from the germline V gene. The CDR3 loop spans 16 amino acids. The junction had 8 bases not matched to a gene; V was cut back by 0 bases and J by 2 bases.

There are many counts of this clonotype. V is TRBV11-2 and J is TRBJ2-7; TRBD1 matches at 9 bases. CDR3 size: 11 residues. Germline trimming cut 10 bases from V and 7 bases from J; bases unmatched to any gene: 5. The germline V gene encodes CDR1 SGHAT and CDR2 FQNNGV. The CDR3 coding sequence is TGTGCCACCGGACAGGGGCGTGAGCAGTACTTC. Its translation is CATGQGREQYF.

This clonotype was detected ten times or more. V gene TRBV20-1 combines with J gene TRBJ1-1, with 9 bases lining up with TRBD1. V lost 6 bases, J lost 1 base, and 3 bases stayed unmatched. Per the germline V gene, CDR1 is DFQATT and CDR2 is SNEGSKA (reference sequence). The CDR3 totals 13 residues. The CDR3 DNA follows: TGCAGTGCCGGGACAGGGCGGAACACTGAAGCTTTCTTT. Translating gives CSAGTGRNTEAFF.

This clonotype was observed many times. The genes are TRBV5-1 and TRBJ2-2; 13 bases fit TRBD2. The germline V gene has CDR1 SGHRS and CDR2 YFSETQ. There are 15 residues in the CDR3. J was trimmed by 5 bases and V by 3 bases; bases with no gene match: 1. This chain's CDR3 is CASSWTSGSTGELFF. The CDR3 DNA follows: TGCGCCAGCAGCTGGACTAGCGGGAGTACCGGGGAGCTGTTTTTT.

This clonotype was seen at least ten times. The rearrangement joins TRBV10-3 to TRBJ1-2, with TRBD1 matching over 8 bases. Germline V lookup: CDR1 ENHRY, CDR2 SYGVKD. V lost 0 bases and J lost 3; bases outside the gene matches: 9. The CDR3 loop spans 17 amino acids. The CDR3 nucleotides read TGTGCCATCAGTGAGTCGAAGGACAGGGCAAATTACTATGGCTACACCTTC. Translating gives CAISESKDRANYYGYTF.

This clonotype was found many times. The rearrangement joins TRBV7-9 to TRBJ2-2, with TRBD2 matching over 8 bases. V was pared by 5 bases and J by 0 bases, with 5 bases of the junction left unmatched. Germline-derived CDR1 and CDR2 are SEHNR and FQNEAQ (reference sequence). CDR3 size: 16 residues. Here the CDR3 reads CASSPGTSSNTGELFF. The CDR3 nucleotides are TGTGCCAGCAGCCCAGGGACTAGTTCGAACACCGGGGAGCTGTTTTTT.

CDR3 DNA: TGTGCCAGCAGCAAAGTTCCTAGCAGGAGATATGTACATGAGCAGTTCTTC. This encodes CASSKVPSRRYVHEQFF. The genes are TRBV21-1 and TRBJ2-1; TRBD2, the table's D call, lacks a check against the DNA. TRBV21-1 is a pseudogene. This CDR3 has 17 residues.

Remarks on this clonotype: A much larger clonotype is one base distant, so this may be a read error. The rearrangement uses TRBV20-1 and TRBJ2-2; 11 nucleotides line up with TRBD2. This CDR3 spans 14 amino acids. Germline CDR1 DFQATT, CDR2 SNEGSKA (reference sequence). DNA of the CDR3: TGCAGTGGGAGGGCTAGCGGGAGGTCCGGGGATCTGTTTTTT. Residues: CSGRASGRSGDLFF.

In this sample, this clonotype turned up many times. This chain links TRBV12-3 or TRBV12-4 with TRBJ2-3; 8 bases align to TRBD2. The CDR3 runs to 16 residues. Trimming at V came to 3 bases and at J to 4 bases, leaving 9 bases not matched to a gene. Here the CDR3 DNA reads TGTGCCAGCAGTTTCATCGCGGGAGGCGGGGCAGATACGCAGTATTTT. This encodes CASSFIAGGGADTQYF.

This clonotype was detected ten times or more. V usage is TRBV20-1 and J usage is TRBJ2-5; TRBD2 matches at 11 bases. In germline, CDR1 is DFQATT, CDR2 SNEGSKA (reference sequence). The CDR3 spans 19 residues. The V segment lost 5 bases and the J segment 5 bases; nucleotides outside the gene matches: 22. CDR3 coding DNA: TGCAGTGCTCCCGTTGGGGGTAGCGGGAGGGCCCAGGTTTCCGAGACCCAGTACTTC. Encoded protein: CSAPVGGSGRAQVSETQYF.

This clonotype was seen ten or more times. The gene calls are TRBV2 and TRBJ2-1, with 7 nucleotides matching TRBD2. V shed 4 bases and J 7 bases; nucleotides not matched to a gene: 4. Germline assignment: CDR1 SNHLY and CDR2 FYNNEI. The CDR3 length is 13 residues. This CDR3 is CASSGNSGNEQFF. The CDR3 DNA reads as TGTGCCAGCAGTGGTAATAGCGGGAATGAGCAGTTCTTC.

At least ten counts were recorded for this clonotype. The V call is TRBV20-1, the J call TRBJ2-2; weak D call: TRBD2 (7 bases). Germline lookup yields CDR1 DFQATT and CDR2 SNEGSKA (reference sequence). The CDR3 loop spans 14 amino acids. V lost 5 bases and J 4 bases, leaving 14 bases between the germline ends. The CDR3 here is CSAPTSRGTGELFF. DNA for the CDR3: TGCAGTGCTCCGACTAGCAGGGGCACCGGGGAGCTGTTTTTT.